Below are 30 T cell receptor beta chains sequenced from a single sample in a study of shared clonotypes between healthy human individuals. Positively selected for CCR7, the CD45RO-negative cells used as naive CD8 cells excluded terminally differentiated effector memory CD45RA+ cells. Profiling relied on immunoSEQ multiplex PCR, and the TCRdb table lists in-frame clones only, not all of them. The top ten hold 1.5% to 2% of the sample, which has about 2.1 million clones, 93% seen once. Sequenced input: naive CD8+ T cells from PBMCs. Receptors were obtained from a man between 18 and 35 years old in good health. Some clones in this sample may be carry-over from other donors' samples.

The J gene is TRBJ2-5, the V gene TRBV15; TRBD2 is a possible D gene (6 bases). Deletions cut 8 bases from V and 4 bases from J, with 17 bases between. Germline V CDR1 and CDR2: LNHNV, YYDKDF (reference sequence). CDR3 length equals 14 residues. In nucleotides, the CDR3 is TGTGCCACCGCAGTAGGAGGGGAGCGAGAGACCCAGTACTTC. Its translation is CATAVGGERETQYF.

The genes are TRBV27 and TRBJ2-2; D is unclear. The V gene lost 7 bases and the J gene lost 5 bases, with 11 bases spanning the gap. Germline-derived CDR1 and CDR2 are MNHEY and SMNVEV (reference sequence). This CDR3 has 13 residues. The CDR3 nucleotides are TGTGCCAGCACCCGCGGAAGGACCGGGGAGCTGTTTTTT. Its protein product is CASTRGRTGELFF.

The chain uses TRBV15 and TRBJ2-7, with D maybe TRBD2 (6 bases). The CDR3 runs 16 residues. The ends were cut back, 5 bases at V and 2 bases at J, with 19 bases in the middle. Germline V gene data show CDR1 as LNHNV and CDR2 as YYDKDF (reference sequence). The CDR3: CATSGRHGTSTYEQYF. In DNA form, the CDR3 reads TGTGCCACCAGCGGGAGACACGGGACTTCCACCTACGAGCAGTACTTC. Full variable domain (rest looked up from reference TRBV15 and TRBJ2-7): DAMVIQNPRYQVTQFGKPVTLSCSQTLNHNVMYWYQQKSSQAPKLLFHYYDKDFNNEADTPDNFQSRRPNTSFCFLDIRSPGLGDTAMYLCATSGRHGTSTYEQYFGPGTRLTVT.

The CDR3 DNA reads TGTGCCAGTAGTACGACCCCCGGGGGACTAGAAGGCTACGAGCAGTACTTC. Protein sequence: CASSTTPGGLEGYEQYF. V is TRBV19 and J is TRBJ2-7; 8 bases map to TRBD2. Trimming cost V 4 bases and J 3 bases; bases outside gene matches: 14. Germline V lookup: CDR1 LNHDA, CDR2 SQIVND (reference sequence). This CDR3 has 17 amino acids.

This clone was seen just once. V usage is TRBV9 and J usage is TRBJ1-1; weak D call: TRBD1 (5 bases). The CDR3 covers 15 residues. Germline CDR1 is SGDLS and CDR2 is YYNGEE. V was trimmed by 2 bases and J by 0 bases, leaving 11 bases between them. This CDR3 reads CASSVTGQLNTEAFF. For the CDR3, the DNA is TGTGCCAGCAGCGTGACGGGGCAGTTGAACACTGAAGCTTTCTTT. The variable domain in full, with the rest retrieved from reference TRBV9 and TRBJ1-1, is DSGVTQTPKHLITATGQRVTLRCSPRSGDLSVYWYQQSLDQGLQFLIQYYNGEERAKGNILERFSAQQFPDLHSELNLSSLELGDSALYFCASSVTGQLNTEAFFGQGTRLTVV.

The chain has TRBV5-6 and TRBJ2-4; the D call may be TRBD1 or TRBD2 (5 bases each). Germline-derived CDR1 and CDR2 are SGHDT and YYEEEE. The CDR3 consists of 12 residues. V gave up 0 bases and J gave up 16 bases, with 14 bases separating them. The CDR3 loop reads CASSLGSGGSYF. CDR3 nucleotides: TGTGCCAGCAGCTTGGGGTCTGGGGGTTCATACTTC.

The chain uses TRBV5-6 and TRBJ2-7; no clear D gene. Trimming stripped 3 bases from V and 3 bases from J, with 1 base between. The CDR3 has 10 residues. CDR1 and CDR2 (germline): SGHDT, YYEEEE. The CDR3 loop is CASSCYEQYF. The CDR3 DNA reads as TGTGCCAGCAGCTGCTACGAGCAGTACTTC.

This clone was found once. Additional DNA sequences in this sample encode the identical CDR3. The V call is TRBV4-2, the J call TRBJ1-1; possibly TRBD1 for D (5 bases). The CDR3 is 13 residues long. Deletions cut 0 bases from V and 5 bases from J, with 7 bases between. Per germline, CDR1 LGHNA and CDR2 YNFKEQ. This chain's CDR3 is CASSQDRGTEAFF. DNA of the CDR3: TGTGCCAGCAGCCAAGATCGGGGGACTGAAGCTTTCTTT.

This chain uses TRBV25-1 with TRBJ1-3; D gene ambiguous. Germline assignment: CDR1 MGHDK and CDR2 SYGVNS. The CDR3 extends over 13 amino acids. V lost 2 bases and J 2 bases, leaving 4 bases between the germline ends. The CDR3 nucleotides are TGTGCCAGCAGTGAAAGTCCTGGAAACACCATATATTTT. This encodes CASSESPGNTIYF.

The V gene is TRBV27, the J gene TRBJ1-1; no reliable D call. V lost 7 bases and J 3 bases, leaving 12 bases between the germline ends. Germline values: CDR1 MNHEY, CDR2 SMNVEV (reference sequence). The CDR3 loop spans 13 amino acids. Here the CDR3 DNA reads TGTGCCAGCACTAAAGACTCCTACACTGAAGCTTTCTTT. Protein: CASTKDSYTEAFF.

This chain joins TRBV4-3 and TRBJ2-3, with 8 nucleotides matching TRBD2. This CDR3 comprises 16 residues. In germline, CDR1 is LGHNA, CDR2 YSLEER. With 3 bases clipped from V and 2 bases from J, the junction kept 7 bases outside the gene matches. Here the CDR3 reads CASSHKLAESTDTQYF. The CDR3 region has the DNA TGCGCCAGCAGCCACAAACTAGCGGAATCCACAGATACGCAGTATTTT.

The chain links TRBV6-6 to TRBJ2-7; no clear D. The V gene's germline CDR1 is MNHNY and CDR2 SVGAGI (reference sequence). Trimming pared 2 bases from V and 2 bases from J, leaving 16 bases between. The CDR3 totals 16 residues. CDR3 region: CASSYAWTENPYEQYF. The DNA for the CDR3 is TGTGCCAGCAGTTACGCCTGGACGGAGAATCCCTACGAGCAGTACTTC.

V is TRBV7-2 and J is TRBJ1-1; 7 bases map to TRBD1. Germline V gene lookup returns CDR1 SGHTA and CDR2 FQGNSA. Unmatched junction bases numbered 11, after V lost 4 bases and J lost 0 bases. The CDR3 runs to 17 residues. For the CDR3, the DNA is TGTGCCAGCAGCTCATTTAACAGGGGACCCTTGAACACTGAAGCTTTCTTT. It yields the protein CASSSFNRGPLNTEAFF.

The V call is TRBV9, the J call TRBJ1-4; D gene uncertain. V lost 4 bases to trimming and J lost 8 bases, with 18 bases between them. Germline V gives CDR1 SGDLS, CDR2 YYNGEE. This CDR3 contains 15 residues. The CDR3 sequence: CASSPSGRASEKLFF. The CDR3 DNA reads TGTGCCAGCAGCCCCTCTGGGAGGGCGAGCGAAAAACTGTTTTTT.

This chain connects TRBV7-9 to TRBJ1-2, with a possible D match to TRBD1 (5 bases). Germline values: CDR1 SEHNR, CDR2 FQNEAQ (reference sequence). The CDR3 runs 12 residues. Trimming cost V 5 bases and J 6 bases, with 10 bases left between them. The CDR3 sequence: CASSLGANGYTF. In DNA form, the CDR3 reads TGTGCCAGCAGCCTCGGGGCAAATGGCTACACCTTC. Variable domain in full (rest from reference TRBV7-9 and TRBJ1-2): DTGVSQNPRHKITKRGQNVTFRCDPISEHNRLYWYRQTLGQGPEFLTYFQNEAQLEKSRLLSDRFSAERPKGSFSTLEIQRTEQGDSAMYLCASSLGANGYTFGSGTRLTVV.

The chain uses TRBV2 and TRBJ2-3, with 11 bases that match TRBD2. The CDR3 has 16 amino acids. V gave up 7 bases and J gave up 2 bases; unmatched junction bases: 8. Germline CDR1 reads SNHLY; CDR2 reads FYNNEI. The CDR3 coding sequence is TGTGCCAGCATGCGGGGACTAGCGGCGATCACAGATACGCAGTATTTT. This encodes CASMRGLAAITDTQYF.

As to this clone: The junction differs from germline at one of its ends, possibly a read error. The V gene is TRBV6-1, the J gene TRBJ1-1; D perhaps matches TRBD1 (5 bases). This CDR3 has 15 residues. Germline V lookup: CDR1 MNHNS, CDR2 SASEGT. The CDR3 bases are TGTGCCAGCACTGAACCATACACAGGGAACACTGAAGCTTTCTTT. Translated, it gives CASTEPYTGNTEAFF.

The gene calls are TRBV9 and TRBJ1-2; a possible D gene is TRBD1 (5 bases). V lost 3 bases to trimming and J lost 6 bases, with 18 bases between them. This CDR3 contains 15 residues. Germline V CDR1 and CDR2: SGDLS, YYNGEE. The chain's CDR3 is CASSAPGRTFDGYTF. The DNA for the CDR3 is TGTGCCAGCAGCGCACCGGGACGGACCTTCGATGGCTACACCTTC.

The genes are TRBV5-4 and TRBJ1-2; D is unresolved. Trimming removed 0 bases at V and 6 bases at J, with 15 bases between. Looked up from germline, CDR1 is SGHNT and CDR2 is YYREEE (reference sequence). The CDR3 consists of 15 residues. CDR3 sequence reads: CASSLERLARDGYTF. Written as DNA, the CDR3 is TGTGCCAGCAGCTTGGAGAGACTGGCTAGGGATGGCTACACCTTC.

This clone was found once. V usage is TRBV27 and J usage is TRBJ1-2, with TRBD1 identical over 8 bases. Trimming took 3 bases from V and 5 from J; bases not matched to a gene: 5. The CDR3 is 14 amino acids. Germline CDR1 and CDR2: MNHEY and SMNVEV (reference sequence). DNA of the CDR3: TGTGCCAGCAGTTTCAGGGGGCAGGGGTATGGCTACACCTTC. Residues: CASSFRGQGYGYTF.

The gene calls are TRBV5-8 and TRBJ2-3, with a weak D call TRBD1 (5 bases). The germline CDR1 and CDR2 sequences are SGHTS and YDEGEE. The CDR3 length is 18 residues. Deletions cut 3 bases from V and 0 bases from J, with 20 bases between. The CDR3 coding sequence is TGTGCCAGCAGCTCCGGCCAGCGACAGCGAACTAGCACAGATACGCAGTATTTT. Amino acids: CASSSGQRQRTSTDTQYF.

This sequence joins TRBV25-1 and TRBJ2-1; maybe TRBD2 (7 bases). CDR1 MGHDK and CDR2 SYGVNS come from the germline V gene. CDR3 length: 11 residues. The V and J ends lost 8 bases and 10 bases respectively, with 12 bases between them. This chain's CDR3 is CASSRGGEQFF. The CDR3 DNA is TGTGCCAGCTCTAGGGGGGGGGAGCAGTTCTTC.

V is TRBV9 and J is TRBJ2-3; 7 bases align to TRBD1. The junction had 13 bases not matched to a gene; V was cut back by 3 bases and J by 6 bases. CDR3 length: 16 residues. The germline V gene has CDR1 SGDLS and CDR2 YYNGEE. CDR3 DNA: TGTGCCAGCAGCGCCCATACAGGGGCCCCGATGGATACGCAGTATTTT. This translates into CASSAHTGAPMDTQYF.

The J gene is TRBJ2-1, the V gene TRBV27; the match to TRBD2 covers 8 bases. This CDR3 has 13 residues. CDR1 and CDR2 (germline): MNHEY, SMNVEV (reference sequence). The V segment lost 2 bases and the J segment 10 bases; nucleotides outside the gene matches: 4. CDR3 protein: CASSLDRLAEQFF. The CDR3 DNA sequence: TGTGCCAGCAGTTTAGATCGACTAGCGGAGCAGTTCTTC.

This rearrangement joins TRBV7-9 to TRBJ2-3; D not resolved. The CDR3 totals 11 residues. Trimming took off 5 bases at V and 4 bases at J, with 4 bases between the two ends. CDR1 and CDR2 from the germline V gene are SEHNR and FQNEAQ (reference sequence). The CDR3 nucleotides read TGTGCCAGCAGCGCTGCAGATACGCAGTATTTT. Its translation: CASSAADTQYF.

The chain is built from TRBV23-1 and TRBJ2-4; unclear D gene. TRBV23-1 has ORF status, its function being uncertain. The CDR3 is made up of 13 amino acids. V lost 11 bases to trimming and J lost 0 bases, with 11 bases between them. DNA of the CDR3: TGCGCCCCCCTCCGACTAGCCAAAAACATTCAGTACTTC. It translates to CAPLRLAKNIQYF.

This chain connects TRBV28 to TRBJ2-4; TRBD2 might be the D (5 bases). This CDR3 has 18 residues. Germline V gene sequence: CDR1 MDHEN, CDR2 SYDVKM. V shed 3 bases and J shed 1 base, with 19 bases lying between them. The CDR3 region has the DNA TGTGCCAGCAGTTTGAATAGTCTGAGGGAGAGGGCCAAAAACATTCAGTACTTC. It is translated as CASSLNSLRERAKNIQYF.

This clone was seen a single time. The same CDR3 can be traced to other DNA sequences in this sample. This sequence joins TRBV6-5 and TRBJ2-2; D is possibly TRBD1 (6 bases). Germline lookup yields CDR1 MNHEY and CDR2 SVGAGI. The CDR3 consists of 13 residues. Trimming cost V 2 bases and J 6 bases, with 7 bases left between them. The CDR3 sequence: CASSYRGSGELFF. The CDR3 bases are TGTGCCAGCAGTTACAGGGGGTCCGGGGAGCTGTTTTTT.

This clone was observed a few times. CDR3 sequence (DNA): TGTGCCAGCAGCTTCCGACAGGGGAACTATGGCTACACCTTC. Translation: CASSFRQGNYGYTF. V and J are TRBV7-9 and TRBJ1-2; TRBD1 matches 8 bases. V lost 3 bases, J lost 2 bases, and 2 bases stayed unmatched. CDR1 SEHNR and CDR2 FQNEAQ come from the germline V gene (reference sequence). The CDR3 spans 14 residues.

This clone was detected only once. The V call is TRBV9, the J call TRBJ2-1, with 10 bases lining up with TRBD2. Germline values: CDR1 SGDLS, CDR2 YYNGEE. With V trimmed by 3 bases and J by 0 bases, 9 bases remained unmatched. The CDR3 has 18 residues. DNA for the CDR3: TGTGCCAGCAGCGAGACCCCACTAGCGGGGAGCTCCTACAATGAGCAGTTCTTC. Translation: CASSETPLAGSSYNEQFF.